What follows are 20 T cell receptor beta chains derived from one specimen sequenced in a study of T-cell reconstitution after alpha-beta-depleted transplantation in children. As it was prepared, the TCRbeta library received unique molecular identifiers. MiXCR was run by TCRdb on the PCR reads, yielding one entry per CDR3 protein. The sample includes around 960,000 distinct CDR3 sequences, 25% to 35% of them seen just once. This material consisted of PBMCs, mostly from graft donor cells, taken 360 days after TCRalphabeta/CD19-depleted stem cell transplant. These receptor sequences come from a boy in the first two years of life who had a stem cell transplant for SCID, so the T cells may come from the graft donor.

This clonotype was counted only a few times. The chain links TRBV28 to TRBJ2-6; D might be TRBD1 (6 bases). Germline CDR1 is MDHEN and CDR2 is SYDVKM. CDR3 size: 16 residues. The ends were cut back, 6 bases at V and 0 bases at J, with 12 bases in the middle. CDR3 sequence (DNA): TGTGCCAGCAGGGACAGTTACTACTCTGGGGCCAACGTCCTGACTTTC. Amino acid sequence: CASRDSYYSGANVLTF.

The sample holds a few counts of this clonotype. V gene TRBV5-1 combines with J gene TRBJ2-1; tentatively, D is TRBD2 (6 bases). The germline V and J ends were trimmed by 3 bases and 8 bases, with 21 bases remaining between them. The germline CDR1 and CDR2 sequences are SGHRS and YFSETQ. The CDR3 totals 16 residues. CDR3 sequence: CASSWGIGRDWDEQFF. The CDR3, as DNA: TGCGCCAGCAGCTGGGGCATTGGACGGGACTGGGATGAGCAGTTCTTC.

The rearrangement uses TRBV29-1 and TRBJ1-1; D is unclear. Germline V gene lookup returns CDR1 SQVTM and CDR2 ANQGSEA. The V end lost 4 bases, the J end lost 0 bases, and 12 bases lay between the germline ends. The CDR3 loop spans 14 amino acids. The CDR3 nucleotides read TGCAGCGTTGGGGATCGGGCTTTGAACACTGAAGCTTTCTTT. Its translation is CSVGDRALNTEAFF.

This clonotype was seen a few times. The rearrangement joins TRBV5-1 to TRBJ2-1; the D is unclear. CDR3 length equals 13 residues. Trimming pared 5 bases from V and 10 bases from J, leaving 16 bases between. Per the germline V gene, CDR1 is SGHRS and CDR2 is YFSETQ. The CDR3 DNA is TGCGCCAGCAGGGCCGGAATTCAGGCCGAGCAGTTCTTC. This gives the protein CASRAGIQAEQFF. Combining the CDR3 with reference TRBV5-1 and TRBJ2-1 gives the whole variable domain KAGVTQTPRYLIKTRGQQVTLSCSPISGHRSVSWYQQTPGQGLQFLFEYFSETQRNKGNFPGRFSGRQFSNSRSEMNVSTLELGDSALYLCASRAGIQAEQFFGPGTRLTVL.

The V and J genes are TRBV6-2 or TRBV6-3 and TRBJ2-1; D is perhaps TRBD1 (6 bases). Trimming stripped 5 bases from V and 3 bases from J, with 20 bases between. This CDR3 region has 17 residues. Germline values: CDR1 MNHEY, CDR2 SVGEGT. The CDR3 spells CASSPFPDRTFYNEQFF. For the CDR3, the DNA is TGTGCCAGCAGTCCATTTCCTGACAGGACTTTCTACAATGAGCAGTTCTTC.

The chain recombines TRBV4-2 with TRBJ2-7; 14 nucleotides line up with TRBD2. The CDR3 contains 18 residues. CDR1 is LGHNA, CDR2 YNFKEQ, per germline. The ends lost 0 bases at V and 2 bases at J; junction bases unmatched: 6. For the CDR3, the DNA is TGTGCCAGCAGCCAAGATGGGGGACTAGCGGGGGCCCCCTACGAGCAGTACTTC. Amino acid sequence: CASSQDGGLAGAPYEQYF.

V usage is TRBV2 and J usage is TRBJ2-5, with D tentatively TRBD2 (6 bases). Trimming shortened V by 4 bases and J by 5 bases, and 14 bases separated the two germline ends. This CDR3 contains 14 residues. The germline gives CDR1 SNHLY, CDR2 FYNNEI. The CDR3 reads CASSGALGGETQYF. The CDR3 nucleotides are TGTGCCAGCAGTGGGGCCCTGGGAGGTGAGACCCAGTACTTC.

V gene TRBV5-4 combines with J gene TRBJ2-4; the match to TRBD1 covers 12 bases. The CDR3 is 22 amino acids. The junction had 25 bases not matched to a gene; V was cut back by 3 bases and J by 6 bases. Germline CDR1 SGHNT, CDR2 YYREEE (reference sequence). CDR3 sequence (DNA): TGTGCCAGCAGCTGGGACAGGGGGCGCGGCCCGAGAGAGTCTTGGGTGGTAAACATTCAGTACTTC. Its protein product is CASSWDRGRGPRESWVVNIQYF. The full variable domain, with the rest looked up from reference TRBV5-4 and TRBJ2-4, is ETGVTQSPTHLIKTRGQQVTLRCSSQSGHNTVSWYQQALGQGPQFIFQYYREEENGRGNFPPRFSGLQFPNYSSELNVNALELDDSALYLCASSWDRGRGPRESWVVNIQYFGAGTRLSVL.

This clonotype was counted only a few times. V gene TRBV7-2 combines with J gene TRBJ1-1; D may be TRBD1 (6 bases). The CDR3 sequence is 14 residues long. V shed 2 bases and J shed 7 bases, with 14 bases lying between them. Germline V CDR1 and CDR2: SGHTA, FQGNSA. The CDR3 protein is CASSLLDSRFEAFF. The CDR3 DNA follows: TGTGCCAGCAGCTTACTGGACAGCCGTTTTGAAGCTTTCTTT.

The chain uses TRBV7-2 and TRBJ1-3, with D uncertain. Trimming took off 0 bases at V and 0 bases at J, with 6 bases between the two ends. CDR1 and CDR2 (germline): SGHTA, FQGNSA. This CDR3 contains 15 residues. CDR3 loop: CASSLAGFSGNTIYF. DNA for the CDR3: TGTGCCAGCAGCTTAGCCGGGTTCTCTGGAAACACCATATATTTT.

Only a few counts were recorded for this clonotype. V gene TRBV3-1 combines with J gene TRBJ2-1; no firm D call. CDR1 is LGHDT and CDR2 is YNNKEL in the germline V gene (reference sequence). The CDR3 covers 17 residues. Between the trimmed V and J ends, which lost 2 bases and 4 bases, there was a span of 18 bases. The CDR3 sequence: CASSQFPPTGRYNEQFF. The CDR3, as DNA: TGTGCCAGCAGCCAATTTCCTCCGACCGGGCGGTACAATGAGCAGTTCTTC.

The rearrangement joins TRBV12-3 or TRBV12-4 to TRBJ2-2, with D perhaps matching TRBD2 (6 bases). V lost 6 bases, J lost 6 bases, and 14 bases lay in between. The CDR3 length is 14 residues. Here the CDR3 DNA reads TGTGCCAGCAGGGGCGGGACCTCGGCCGGGGAGCTGTTTTTT. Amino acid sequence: CASRGGTSAGELFF.

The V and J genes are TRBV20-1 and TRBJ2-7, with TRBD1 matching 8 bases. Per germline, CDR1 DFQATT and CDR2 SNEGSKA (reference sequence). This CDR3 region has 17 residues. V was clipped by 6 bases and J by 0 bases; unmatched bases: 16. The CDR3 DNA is TGCAGTGCCTACCTATTGGCCGGGACAGGAAACTCCTACGAGCAGTACTTC. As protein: CSAYLLAGTGNSYEQYF.

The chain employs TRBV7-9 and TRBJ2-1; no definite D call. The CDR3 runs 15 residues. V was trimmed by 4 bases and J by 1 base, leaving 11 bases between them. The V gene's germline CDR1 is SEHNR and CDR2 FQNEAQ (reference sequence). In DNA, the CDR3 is TGTGCCAGCAGCTACGCCTTAGGATCCTACAATGAGCAGTTCTTC. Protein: CASSYALGSYNEQFF.

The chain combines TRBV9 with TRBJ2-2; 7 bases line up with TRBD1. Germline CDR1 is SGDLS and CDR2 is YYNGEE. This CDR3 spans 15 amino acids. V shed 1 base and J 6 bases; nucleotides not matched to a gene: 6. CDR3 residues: CASSVLPGGSGELFF. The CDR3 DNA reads TGTGCCAGCAGCGTACTCCCAGGGGGTTCCGGGGAGCTGTTTTTT.

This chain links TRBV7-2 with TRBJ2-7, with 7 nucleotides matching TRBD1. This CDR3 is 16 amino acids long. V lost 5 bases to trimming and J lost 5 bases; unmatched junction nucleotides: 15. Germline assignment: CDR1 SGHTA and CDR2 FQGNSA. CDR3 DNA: TGTGCCAGCAGCCCAAGGGGGCCTCTCTCTCTCGACGAGCAGTACTTC. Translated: CASSPRGPLSLDEQYF.

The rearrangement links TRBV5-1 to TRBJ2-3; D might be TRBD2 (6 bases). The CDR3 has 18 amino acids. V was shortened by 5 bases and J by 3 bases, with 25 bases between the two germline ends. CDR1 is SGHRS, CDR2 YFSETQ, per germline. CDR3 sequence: CASSPLLTGLTWTDTQYF. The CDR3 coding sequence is TGCGCCAGCAGTCCACTCCTCACGGGACTGACGTGGACAGATACGCAGTATTTT.

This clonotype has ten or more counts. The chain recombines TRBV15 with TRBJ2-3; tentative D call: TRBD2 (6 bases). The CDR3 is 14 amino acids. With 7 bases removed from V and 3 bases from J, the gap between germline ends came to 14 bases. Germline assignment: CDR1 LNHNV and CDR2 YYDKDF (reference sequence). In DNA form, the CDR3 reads TGTGCCACCATGGCAGGGAGGTTGACAGATACGCAGTATTTT. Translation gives CATMAGRLTDTQYF.

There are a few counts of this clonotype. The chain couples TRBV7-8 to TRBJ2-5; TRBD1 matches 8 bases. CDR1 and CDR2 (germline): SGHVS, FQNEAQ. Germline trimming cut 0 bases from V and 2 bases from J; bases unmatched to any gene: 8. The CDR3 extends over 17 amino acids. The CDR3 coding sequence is TGTGCCAGCAGCTTAGCCACCGACAGGGGCTATCAAGAGACCCAGTACTTC. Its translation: CASSLATDRGYQETQYF.

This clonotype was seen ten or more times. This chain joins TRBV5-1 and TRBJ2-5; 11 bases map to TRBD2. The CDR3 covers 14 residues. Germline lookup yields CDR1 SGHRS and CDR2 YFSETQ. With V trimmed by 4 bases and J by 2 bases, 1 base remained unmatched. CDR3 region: CASSRLAGQETQYF. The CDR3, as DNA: TGCGCCAGCAGCCGACTAGCGGGGCAAGAGACCCAGTACTTC.